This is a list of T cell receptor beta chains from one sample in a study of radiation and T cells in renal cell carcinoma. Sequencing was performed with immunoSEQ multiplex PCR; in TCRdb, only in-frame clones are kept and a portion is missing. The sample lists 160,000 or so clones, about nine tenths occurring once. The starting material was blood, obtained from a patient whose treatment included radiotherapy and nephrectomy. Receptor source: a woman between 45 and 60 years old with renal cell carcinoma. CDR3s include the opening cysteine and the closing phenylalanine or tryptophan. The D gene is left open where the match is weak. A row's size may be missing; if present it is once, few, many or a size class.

CDR3aa: CASSSGTGAYLYGYTF
d_gene: TRBD1
abundance: -
j_gene: TRBJ1-2
v_gene: TRBV5-6
len: 16

CDR3aa: CASSTQSGSGVQCTGELFF
d_gene: -
abundance: -
j_gene: TRBJ2-2
v_gene: TRBV21-1
len: 19

CDR3aa: CASSLVGFDTEAFF
d_gene: -
abundance: -
j_gene: TRBJ1-1
v_gene: TRBV5-6
len: 14

CDR3aa: CASNRPNTEAFF
d_gene: -
abundance: -
j_gene: TRBJ1-1
v_gene: TRBV11-2
len: 12

CDR3aa: CASSMAGADTQYF
d_gene: -
abundance: -
j_gene: TRBJ2-3
v_gene: TRBV19
len: 13

CDR3aa: CASSDAGTETYEQYF
d_gene: -
abundance: -
j_gene: TRBJ2-7
v_gene: TRBV6-1
len: 15

CDR3aa: CASSTGPPSYNSPLHF
d_gene: -
abundance: few
j_gene: TRBJ1-6
v_gene: TRBV10-2
len: 16

CDR3aa: CASTGGTGFQETQYF
d_gene: TRBD1
abundance: -
j_gene: TRBJ2-5
v_gene: TRBV5-1
len: 15

CDR3aa: CASSRGAGPDTQYF
d_gene: -
abundance: -
j_gene: TRBJ2-3
v_gene: TRBV19
len: 14

CDR3aa: CASSGNRGFGGYTF
d_gene: TRBD1
abundance: once
j_gene: TRBJ1-2
v_gene: TRBV5-6
len: 14

CDR3aa: CASNRDGNYGYTF
d_gene: -
abundance: -
j_gene: TRBJ1-2
v_gene: TRBV19
len: 13

CDR3aa: CASRPTGLETQYF
d_gene: TRBD1
abundance: once
j_gene: TRBJ2-5
v_gene: TRBV6-5
len: 13

CDR3aa: CASSLGLAGGLHQETQYF
d_gene: TRBD2
abundance: -
j_gene: TRBJ2-5
v_gene: TRBV5-1
len: 18